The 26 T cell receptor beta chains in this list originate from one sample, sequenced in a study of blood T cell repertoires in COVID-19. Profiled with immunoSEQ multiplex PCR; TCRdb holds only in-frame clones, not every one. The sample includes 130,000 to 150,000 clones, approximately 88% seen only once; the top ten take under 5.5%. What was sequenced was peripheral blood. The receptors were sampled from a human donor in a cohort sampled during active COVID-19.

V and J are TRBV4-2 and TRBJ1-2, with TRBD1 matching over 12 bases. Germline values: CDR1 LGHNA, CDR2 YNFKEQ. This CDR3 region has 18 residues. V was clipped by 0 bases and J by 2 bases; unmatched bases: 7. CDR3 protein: CASSQDQGTGGANYGYTF. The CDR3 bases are TGTGCCAGCAGCCAAGATCAAGGGACAGGGGGCGCCAACTATGGCTACACCTTC.

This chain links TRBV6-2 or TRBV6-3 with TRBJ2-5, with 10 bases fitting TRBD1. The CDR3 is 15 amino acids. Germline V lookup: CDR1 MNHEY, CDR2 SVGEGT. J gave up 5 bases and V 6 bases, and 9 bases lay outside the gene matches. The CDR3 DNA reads TGTGCCAGCAGCCACAGGGACAGGGGTGCGGAGACCCAGTACTTC. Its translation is CASSHRDRGAETQYF.

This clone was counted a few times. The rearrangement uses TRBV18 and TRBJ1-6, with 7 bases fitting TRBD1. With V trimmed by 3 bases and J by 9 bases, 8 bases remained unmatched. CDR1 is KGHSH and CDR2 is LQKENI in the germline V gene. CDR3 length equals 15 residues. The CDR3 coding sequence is TGTGCCAGCTCACCTGTGACAGGGCAGGGTTCACCCCTCCACTTT. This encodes CASSPVTGQGSPLHF. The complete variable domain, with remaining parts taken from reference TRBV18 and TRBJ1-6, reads NAGVMQNPRHLVRRRGQEARLRCSPMKGHSHVYWYRQLPEEGLKFMVYLQKENIIDESGMPKERFSAEFPKEGPSILRIQQVVRGDSAAYFCASSPVTGQGSPLHFGNGTRLTVT.

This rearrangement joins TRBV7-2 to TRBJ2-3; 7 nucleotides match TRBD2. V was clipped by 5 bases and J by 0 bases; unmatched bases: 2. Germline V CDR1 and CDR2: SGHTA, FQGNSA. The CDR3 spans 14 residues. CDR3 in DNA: TGTGCCAGCAGCAATAGCGGGAGCACAGATACGCAGTATTTT. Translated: CASSNSGSTDTQYF.

The CDR3: CASSVGWGGRSVDEQYV. The CDR3 DNA is TGTGCCAGCAGCGTAGGTTGGGGAGGGAGAAGTGTTGACGAGCAGTACGTC. The J gene is TRBJ2-7, the V gene TRBV9, with TRBD2 matching 7 bases. Germline V gives CDR1 SGDLS, CDR2 YYNGEE. The V gene end was trimmed by 0 bases and the J gene end by 5 bases; junction bases not matched to a gene: 14. The CDR3 extends over 17 amino acids.

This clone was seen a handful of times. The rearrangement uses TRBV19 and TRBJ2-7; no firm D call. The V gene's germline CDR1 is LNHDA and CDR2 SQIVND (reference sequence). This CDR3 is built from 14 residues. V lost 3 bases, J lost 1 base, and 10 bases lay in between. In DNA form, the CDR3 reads TGTGCCAGTAGTATTGAGGTCGGTTCCTACGAGCAGTACTTC. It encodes CASSIEVGSYEQYF.

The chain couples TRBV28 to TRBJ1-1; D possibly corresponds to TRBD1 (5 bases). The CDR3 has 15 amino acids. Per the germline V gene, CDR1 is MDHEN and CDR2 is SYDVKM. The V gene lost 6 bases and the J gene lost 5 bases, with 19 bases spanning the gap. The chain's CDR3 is CASSPRGLLLTEAFF. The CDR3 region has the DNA TGTGCCAGCAGCCCTAGGGGTCTCCTGTTAACTGAAGCTTTCTTT. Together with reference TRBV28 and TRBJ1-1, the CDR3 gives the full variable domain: DVKVTQSSRYLVKRTGEKVFLECVQDMDHENMFWYRQDPGLGLRLIYFSYDVKMKEKGDIPEGYSVSREKKERFSLILESASTNQTSMYLCASSPRGLLLTEAFFGQGTRLTVV.

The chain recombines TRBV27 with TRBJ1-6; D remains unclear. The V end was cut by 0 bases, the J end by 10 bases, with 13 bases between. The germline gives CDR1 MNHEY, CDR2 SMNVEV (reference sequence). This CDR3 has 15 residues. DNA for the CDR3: TGTGCCAGCAGTTTATCGAGAGAATTCGGGTCACCCCTCCACTTT. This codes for CASSLSREFGSPLHF.

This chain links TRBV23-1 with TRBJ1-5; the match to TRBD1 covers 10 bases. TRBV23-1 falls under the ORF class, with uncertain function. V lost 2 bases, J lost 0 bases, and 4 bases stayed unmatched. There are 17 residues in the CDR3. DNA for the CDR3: TGCGCCAGCAGTCAACGGACAGGGGGATATAGCAATCAGCCCCAGCATTTT. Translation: CASSQRTGGYSNQPQHF.

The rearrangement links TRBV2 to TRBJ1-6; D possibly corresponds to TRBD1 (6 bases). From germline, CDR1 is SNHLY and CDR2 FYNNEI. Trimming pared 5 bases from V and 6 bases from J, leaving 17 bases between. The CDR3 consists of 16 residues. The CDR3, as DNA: TGTGCCAGCAGTCGTTCCCCGGACAGTCGTAATTCACCCCTCCACTTT. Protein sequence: CASSRSPDSRNSPLHF.

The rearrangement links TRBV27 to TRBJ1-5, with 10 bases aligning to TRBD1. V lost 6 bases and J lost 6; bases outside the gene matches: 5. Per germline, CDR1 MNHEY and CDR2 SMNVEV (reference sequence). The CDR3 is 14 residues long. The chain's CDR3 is CASRGQGVRQPQHF. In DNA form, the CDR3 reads TGTGCCAGCAGAGGACAGGGGGTACGTCAGCCCCAGCATTTT.

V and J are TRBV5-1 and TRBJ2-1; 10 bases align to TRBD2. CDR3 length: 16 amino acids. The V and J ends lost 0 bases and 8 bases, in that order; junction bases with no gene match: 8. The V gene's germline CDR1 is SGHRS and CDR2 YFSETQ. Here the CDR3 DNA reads TGCGCCAGCAGCTTGGGTCTGGTAGCGGGGGGCCATGAGCAGTTCTTC. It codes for CASSLGLVAGGHEQFF.

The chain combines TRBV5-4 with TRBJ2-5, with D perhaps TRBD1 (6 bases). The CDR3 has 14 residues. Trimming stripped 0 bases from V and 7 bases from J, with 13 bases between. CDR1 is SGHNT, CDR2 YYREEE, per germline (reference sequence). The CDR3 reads CASSLESEGGTQYF. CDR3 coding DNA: TGTGCCAGCAGCTTGGAGTCCGAAGGGGGGACCCAGTACTTC.

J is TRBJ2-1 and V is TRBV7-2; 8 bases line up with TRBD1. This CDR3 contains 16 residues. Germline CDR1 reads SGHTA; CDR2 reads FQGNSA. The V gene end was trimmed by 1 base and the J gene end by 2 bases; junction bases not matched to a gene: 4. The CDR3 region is CASSLGHRGAYNEQFF. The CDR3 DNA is TGTGCCAGCAGCTTAGGTCACAGGGGGGCCTACAATGAGCAGTTCTTC.

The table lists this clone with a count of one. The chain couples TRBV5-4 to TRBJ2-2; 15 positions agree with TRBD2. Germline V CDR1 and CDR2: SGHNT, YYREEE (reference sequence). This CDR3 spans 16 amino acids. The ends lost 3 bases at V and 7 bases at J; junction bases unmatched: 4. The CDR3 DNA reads TGTGCCAGCAGCTACGGACTAGCGGGAGGGATCGGGGAGCTGTTTTTT. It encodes CASSYGLAGGIGELFF.

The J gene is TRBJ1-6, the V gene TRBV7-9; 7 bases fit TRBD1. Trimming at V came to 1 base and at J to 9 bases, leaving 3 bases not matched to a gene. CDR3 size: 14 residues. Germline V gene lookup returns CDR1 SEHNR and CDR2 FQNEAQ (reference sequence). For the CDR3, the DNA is TGTGCCAGCAGCTTAGAACAGGGGAGTTCACCCCTCCACTTT. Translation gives CASSLEQGSSPLHF.

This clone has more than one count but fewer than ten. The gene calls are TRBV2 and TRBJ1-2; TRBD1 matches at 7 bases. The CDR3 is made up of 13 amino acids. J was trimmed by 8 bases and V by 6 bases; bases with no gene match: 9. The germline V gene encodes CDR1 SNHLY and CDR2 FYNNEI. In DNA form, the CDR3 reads TGTGCCAGCAGGGAGACAGGGCAGGGAGGCTACACCTTC. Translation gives CASRETGQGGYTF.

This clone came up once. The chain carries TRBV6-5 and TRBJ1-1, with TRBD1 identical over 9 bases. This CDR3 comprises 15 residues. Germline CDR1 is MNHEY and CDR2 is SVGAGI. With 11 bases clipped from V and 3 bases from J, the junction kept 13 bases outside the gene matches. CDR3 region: CADGTGLIGHTEAFF. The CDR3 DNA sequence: TGTGCCGATGGGACAGGGTTAATTGGTCACACTGAAGCTTTCTTT.

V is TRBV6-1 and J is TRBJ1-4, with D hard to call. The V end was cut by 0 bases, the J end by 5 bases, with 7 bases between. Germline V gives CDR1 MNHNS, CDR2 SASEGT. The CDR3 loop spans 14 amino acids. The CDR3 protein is CASSEARQNEKLFF. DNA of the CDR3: TGTGCCAGCAGTGAAGCCAGACAAAATGAAAAACTGTTTTTT.

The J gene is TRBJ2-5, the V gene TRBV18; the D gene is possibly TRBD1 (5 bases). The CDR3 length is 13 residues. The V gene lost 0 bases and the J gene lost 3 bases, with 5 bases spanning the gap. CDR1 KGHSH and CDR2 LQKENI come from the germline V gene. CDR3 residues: CASSPPGEETQYF. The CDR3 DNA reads TGTGCCAGCTCACCACCAGGGGAAGAGACCCAGTACTTC.

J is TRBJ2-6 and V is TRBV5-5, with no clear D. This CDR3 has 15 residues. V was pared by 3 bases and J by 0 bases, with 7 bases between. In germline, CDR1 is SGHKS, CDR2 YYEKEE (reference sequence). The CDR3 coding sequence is TGTGCCAGCAGCTCATACAGCTCTGGGGCCAACGTCCTGACTTTC. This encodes CASSSYSSGANVLTF.

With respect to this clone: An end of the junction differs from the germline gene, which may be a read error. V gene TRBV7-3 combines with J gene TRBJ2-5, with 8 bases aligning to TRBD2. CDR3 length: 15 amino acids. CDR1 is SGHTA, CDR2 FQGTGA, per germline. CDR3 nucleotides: TGTGCCAGCAGCCCGAATAGCGGGGACCAGGAGACCCAGTACTTC. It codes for CASSPNSGDQETQYF.

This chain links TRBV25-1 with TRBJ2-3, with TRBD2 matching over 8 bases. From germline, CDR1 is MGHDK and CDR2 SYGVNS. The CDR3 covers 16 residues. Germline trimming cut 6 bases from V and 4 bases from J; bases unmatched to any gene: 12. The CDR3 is CASSEVSGRGADTQYF. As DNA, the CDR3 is TGTGCCAGCAGCGAAGTCAGCGGGAGAGGCGCAGATACGCAGTATTTT.

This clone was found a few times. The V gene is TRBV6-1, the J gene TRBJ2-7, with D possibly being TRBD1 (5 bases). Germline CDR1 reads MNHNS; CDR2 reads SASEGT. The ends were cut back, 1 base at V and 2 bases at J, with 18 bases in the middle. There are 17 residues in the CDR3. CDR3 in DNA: TGTGCCAGCAGTGAAGGCCGCGGTAGGGGTGGCCCCTACGAGCAGTACTTC. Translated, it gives CASSEGRGRGGPYEQYF.

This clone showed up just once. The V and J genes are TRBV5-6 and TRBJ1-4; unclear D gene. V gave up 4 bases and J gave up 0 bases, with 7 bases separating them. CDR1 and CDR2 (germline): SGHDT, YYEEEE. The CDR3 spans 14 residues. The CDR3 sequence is CASSVKPTNEKLFF. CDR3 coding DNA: TGTGCCAGCAGCGTCAAGCCAACTAATGAAAAACTGTTTTTT. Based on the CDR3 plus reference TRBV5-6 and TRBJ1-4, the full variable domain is DAGVTQSPTHLIKTRGQQVTLRCSPKSGHDTVSWYQQALGQGPQFIFQYYEEEERQRGNFPDRFSGHQFPNYSSELNVNALLLGDSALYLCASSVKPTNEKLFFGSGTQLSVL.

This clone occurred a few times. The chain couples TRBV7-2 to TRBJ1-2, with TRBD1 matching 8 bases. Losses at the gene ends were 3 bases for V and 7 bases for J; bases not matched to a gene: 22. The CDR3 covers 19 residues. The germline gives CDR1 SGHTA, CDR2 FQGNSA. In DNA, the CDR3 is TGTGCCAGCAGCTTTTTTGGGAGTTTGTGGGGACAGGCCACCGTTGGCTACACCTTC. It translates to CASSFFGSLWGQATVGYTF.